This T cell receptor beta chain appears in the sequencing data of a study of CD8+ T cells in alopecia areata (dated by TCRdb to 2016 to 2019). Notes on the research overall: Treated patients were enrolled in an open-label pilot trial of oral tofacitinib at 5 to 10 mg twice daily for moderate-to-severe alopecia areata. TCRbeta CDR3 regions were amplified by immunoSEQ multiplex PCR using 35 Vbeta forward and 13 Jbeta reverse primers. Biopsies were taken from tofacitinib-treated patients at baseline and again at 4 and 24 weeks into treatment, and several of those patients also had a later scalp biopsy. The study used high-throughput TCRbeta sequencing to examine T cell clonal expansion in alopecia areata, in both the C3H/HeJ mouse model and human patients. Tofacitinib was given for 6 to 18 months, followed by 6 months of follow-up off drug to assess delayed response and recurrence. Clonality in the scalp was compared among normal scalp (n=4), patchy alopecia areata scalp (n=8), and alopecia totalis/universalis scalp (n=8). Disease severity in treated patients was measured with the SALT score, which quantifies the percentage of affected scalp surface area. Scalp tissue and sorted CD4+ and CD8+ peripheral blood T cells from patchy and totalis/universalis alopecia areata patients and from healthy controls were covered by human TCRbeta sequencing. The RNA source kit depended on sample type: the PAXgene miRNA kit for fixed scalp, the miRNeasy kit for PBMCs, and the RNeasy kit for mouse skin.

The method was the immunoSEQ multiplex PCR assay. RNA was extracted from all samples and reverse transcribed into cDNA, which served as template for TCR sequencing. First-strand cDNA was synthesized using SuperScript III with a 2:1 mix of oligo-dT and random hexamers. A synthetic immune receptor repertoire was used to measure amplification bias, and any remaining bias was corrected computationally. Processing in the source paper ran as follows. Raw reads were preprocessed to remove errors, and CDR3 was defined by IMGT conventions from the conserved cysteine to phenylalanine. Clonality was computed as 1 minus the Shannon entropy, with the entropy normalized by log2 of the number of productive unique TCRs. CD4 or CD8 identity of scalp clones was inferred by cross-referencing scalp TCRbeta sequences with sorted blood CD4 and CD8 repertoires. TCRdb took over this immuneACCESS table, retaining in-frame rearrangements with V and J assigned. Such tables are incomplete; in checked studies, under half of the missing clones stem from an unresolved V gene, and the remainder is unexplained. Clone size and the V and J calls come from that table; the DNA yielded D and trimming. The sample records about 64,000 clones, 40% to 55% of which are singletons. Jointly, the top ten make up around 21% of the sample.

As encoded in the germline V gene, CDR1 is MDHEN while CDR2 is SYDVKM. Germline trimming amounts to 7 bases on V and 0 bases on J, with 10 as the count of junction bases outside the gene matches. The CDR3 sequence holds 16 residues, the cysteine and phenylalanine included. Here the CDR3 DNA is all that survives: 48 bases in frame from base 1. The paper's findings and limits, for the study overall: With tofacitinib, both scalp clonality and the number of expanded CD8+ clones among the top 100 scalp clones went down significantly. Because the treated cohort was small and had only one nonresponder, larger studies are needed to examine links between baseline CD8+ expansion and response. During tofacitinib treatment, many expanded lesional clones remained in scalp and blood, and this persistence may partly explain relapse after treatment is stopped. Compared with normal scalp, lesional scalp had higher clonality and more expanded CD8+ clones, particularly in alopecia totalis/universalis, a pattern that suggests antigenic drive. Shared TCR sequences between patients were less evident than in mice, which may be partly attributable to HLA diversity in the patient population. Resident alphabeta T cells in normal human skin are also sequenced, complicating scalp TCR repertoire analysis, unlike mouse skin dominated by gammadelta T cells.

A remark on this clone: Its antigen is unknown. Per-nucleotide qualities are absent, and no much larger clonotype sits a single base away.

The treatment or condition label, as the study defines it: oral pan-JAK inhibitor, 5-10 mg twice daily. Peripheral blood and lesional scalp punch biopsies were obtained from patients with alopecia areata. PBMCs were isolated by density centrifugation and stained for CD3, CD4 and CD8, and CD4+ and CD8+ T cells were sorted on a FACSAria. This receptor was obtained from a human donor with alopecia areata. The sequenced sample was CD8+ T cells sorted from blood, obtained around week 36, from a patient treated with tofacitinib. The chain employs TRBV28 and TRBJ2-5; 8 bases in the junction line up with TRBD2. This receptor carries the CDR3 CASTPRTSPYQETQYF. Here is the DNA: TGTGCCAGCACCCCCCGGACTAGCCCGTACCAAGAGACCCAGTACTTC.